A single sample is the source of the 18 T cell receptor beta chains below, sequenced in a study of cytomegalovirus exposure and HLA in healthy donors. The PCR ran on 60 Vbeta and 13 Jbeta primers. The repertoire was sequenced with immunoSEQ multiplex PCR; TCRdb's copy has only in-frame clones and lacks some. Among fewer than 250,000 clones listed, roughly 85% were seen once. Source material: PBMCs. Source of these receptors: a male donor in good health and CMV-seronegative.

The chain employs TRBV6-5 and TRBJ2-7; TRBD1 matches 8 bases. The junction had 7 bases not matched to a gene; V was cut back by 5 bases and J by 1 base. This CDR3 is 15 amino acids long. Germline V gene lookup returns CDR1 MNHEY and CDR2 SVGAGI. CDR3 sequence reads: CASSIPGGASYEQYF. The CDR3 bases are TGTGCCAGCAGTATCCCAGGGGGCGCTTCCTACGAGCAGTACTTC.

A few counts support this clone. The rearrangement joins TRBV7-6 to TRBJ2-7, with a tentative D call TRBD1 (5 bases). The V and J ends lost 5 bases and 0 bases respectively, with 11 bases between them. The CDR3 runs to 14 residues. Germline CDR1 and CDR2: SGHVS and FNYEAQ. DNA for the CDR3: TGTGCCAGCAGCCCGACGACAGTCTCCTACGAGCAGTACTTC. It specifies CASSPTTVSYEQYF.

This chain links TRBV6-5 with TRBJ1-3; 9 bases fit TRBD1. Germline trimming cut 6 bases from V and 8 bases from J; bases unmatched to any gene: 8. This CDR3 has 14 amino acids. Germline V gene lookup returns CDR1 MNHEY and CDR2 SVGAGI. The CDR3 nucleotides read TGTGCCAGCAGCCCAAGGACAGGGGAGGACACCATATATTTT. Encoded protein: CASSPRTGEDTIYF.

The chain has TRBV9 and TRBJ1-2; D not certain. CDR3 length: 11 amino acids. The V and J ends lost 3 bases and 6 bases respectively, with 6 bases between them. From germline, CDR1 is SGDLS and CDR2 YYNGEE. CDR3 sequence: CASSDTDGYTF. CDR3 DNA sequence: TGTGCCAGCAGCGACACCGATGGCTACACCTTC.

This clone was picked up a small number of times. The chain links TRBV6-5 to TRBJ1-6, with a tentative D call TRBD1 (6 bases). Germline CDR1 MNHEY, CDR2 SVGAGI. Trimming removed 9 bases at V and 9 bases at J, with 15 bases between. The CDR3 spans 13 residues. DNA of the CDR3: TGTGCCAGTAGAACAGGGAGCACTTCACCCCTCCACTTT. It codes for CASRTGSTSPLHF.

The chain joins TRBV9 to TRBJ1-2; TRBD1 agrees at 9 bases. This CDR3 is 16 amino acids long. CDR1 SGDLS and CDR2 YYNGEE come from the germline V gene. After removal of 0 bases from V and 7 bases from J, the junction contained 10 bases not matched to a gene. The chain's CDR3 is CASSVERRTGDRGYTF. The CDR3 bases are TGTGCCAGCAGCGTAGAAAGGAGGACAGGGGATCGTGGCTACACCTTC. The whole variable domain, filled in from reference TRBV9 and TRBJ1-2, reads DSGVTQTPKHLITATGQRVTLRCSPRSGDLSVYWYQQSLDQGLQFLIQYYNGEERAKGNILERFSAQQFPDLHSELNLSSLELGDSALYFCASSVERRTGDRGYTFGSGTRLTVV.

This chain uses TRBV28 with TRBJ2-1, with 13 bases identical to TRBD2. CDR3 size: 14 residues. J gave up 10 bases and V 7 bases, and 7 bases lay outside the gene matches. Germline V gene data show CDR1 as MDHEN and CDR2 as SYDVKM. The CDR3 spells CASIPGLAGREQFF. CDR3 DNA sequence: TGTGCCAGCATACCGGGACTAGCGGGACGCGAGCAGTTCTTC.

The J gene is TRBJ1-2, the V gene TRBV27, with 7 bases lining up with TRBD1. There are 15 residues in the CDR3. The V and J ends lost 4 bases and 2 bases, in that order; junction bases with no gene match: 7. From germline, CDR1 is MNHEY and CDR2 SMNVEV (reference sequence). The CDR3 is CASSSRPQGNYGYTF. The CDR3 DNA reads TGTGCCAGCAGTTCTCGGCCACAGGGGAACTATGGCTACACCTTC.

The J gene is TRBJ1-2, the V gene TRBV5-1, with a weak D call TRBD1 (6 bases). The CDR3 sequence is 14 residues long. Germline CDR1 is SGHRS and CDR2 is YFSETQ. Trimming shortened V by 1 base and J by 4 bases, and 11 bases separated the two germline ends. For the CDR3, the DNA is TGCGCCAGCAGCTTGACTCGGGACATCTATGGCTACACCTTC. It encodes CASSLTRDIYGYTF.

This clone was seen once. V usage is TRBV7-2 and J usage is TRBJ2-3; D gene uncertain. Germline V gene data show CDR1 as SGHTA and CDR2 as FQGNSA. Between the trimmed V and J ends, which lost 2 bases and 4 bases, there was a span of 10 bases. The CDR3 totals 14 residues. The CDR3 DNA reads as TGTGCCAGCAGCTTATCAGGCCTATCAGATACGCAGTATTTT. It is translated as CASSLSGLSDTQYF.

The chain uses TRBV27 and TRBJ2-1; TRBD1 matches 7 bases. Germline V CDR1 and CDR2: MNHEY, SMNVEV (reference sequence). This CDR3 spans 13 amino acids. Germline trimming cut 6 bases from V and 9 bases from J; bases unmatched to any gene: 8. The CDR3 reads CASRGQQAGEQFF. The CDR3 region has the DNA TGTGCCAGCAGGGGACAGCAGGCGGGTGAGCAGTTCTTC.

DNA for the CDR3: TGTGCCAGCAGTTTTTCGTCTGAGGTCACCTCTGAAGCTTTCTTT. It codes for CASSFSSEVTSEAFF. This chain joins TRBV27 and TRBJ1-1; no clear D gene. CDR3 length: 15 amino acids. Germline V gene sequence: CDR1 MNHEY, CDR2 SMNVEV (reference sequence). Trimming removed 3 bases at V and 6 bases at J, with 17 bases between.

This rearrangement joins TRBV29-1 to TRBJ1-2, with 8 bases that match TRBD1. CDR1 is SQVTM and CDR2 is ANQGSEA in the germline V gene. The CDR3 contains 12 residues. Trimming took 6 bases from V and 8 from J; bases not matched to a gene: 8. The CDR3 is CSVQYRTGGYTF. The CDR3 DNA reads TGCAGCGTCCAATACCGGACAGGGGGCTACACCTTC.

The chain recombines TRBV5-1 with TRBJ2-3; possibly TRBD1 for D (5 bases). Trimming cost V 4 bases and J 2 bases, with 11 bases left between them. Germline CDR1 SGHRS, CDR2 YFSETQ. The CDR3 is 14 residues long. CDR3 DNA sequence: TGCGCCAGCAGCAGTTTCAGGGTCACAGATACGCAGTATTTT. Its protein product is CASSSFRVTDTQYF. The full variable domain, its missing parts supplied by reference TRBV5-1 and TRBJ2-3, is KAGVTQTPRYLIKTRGQQVTLSCSPISGHRSVSWYQQTPGQGLQFLFEYFSETQRNKGNFPGRFSGRQFSNSRSEMNVSTLELGDSALYLCASSSFRVTDTQYFGPGTRLTVL.

The chain employs TRBV7-2 and TRBJ2-7, with TRBD2 matching 10 bases. V was pared by 5 bases and J by 3 bases, with 13 bases of the junction left unmatched. The CDR3 is 17 residues long. The germline V gene encodes CDR1 SGHTA and CDR2 FQGNSA. The CDR3 region is CASSIRGLAGDSYEQYF. The DNA for the CDR3 is TGTGCCAGCAGCATACGGGGGCTAGCGGGAGACAGCTACGAGCAGTACTTC. The variable domain in full, with the rest retrieved from reference TRBV7-2 and TRBJ2-7, is GAGVSQSPSNKVTEKGKDVELRCDPISGHTALYWYRQSLGQGLEFLIYFQGNSAPDKSGLPSDRFSAERTGGSVSTLTIQRTQQEDSAVYLCASSIRGLAGDSYEQYFGPGTRLTVT.

The chain uses TRBV6-5 and TRBJ1-1; D is perhaps TRBD1 (5 bases). Between the trimmed V and J ends, which lost 2 bases and 2 bases, there was a span of 12 bases. The CDR3 is 15 residues long. Germline lookup yields CDR1 MNHEY and CDR2 SVGAGI. The CDR3 here is CASSYQGLSNTEAFF. The CDR3 coding sequence is TGTGCCAGCAGTTACCAGGGACTCAGTAACACTGAAGCTTTCTTT.

The V and J genes are TRBV19 and TRBJ1-2; D might be TRBD1 (6 bases). Looked up from germline, CDR1 is LNHDA and CDR2 is SQIVND (reference sequence). The ends were cut back, 5 bases at V and 6 bases at J, with 13 bases in the middle. CDR3 length: 13 amino acids. The CDR3 sequence is CASSPTGLNGYTF. The CDR3 coding sequence is TGTGCCAGTAGTCCGACAGGATTGAATGGCTACACCTTC.

This chain connects TRBV27 to TRBJ2-3; D is perhaps TRBD2 (7 bases). V lost 5 bases, J lost 5 bases, and 11 bases lay in between. The CDR3 runs 13 residues. Germline values: CDR1 MNHEY, CDR2 SMNVEV (reference sequence). CDR3 DNA: TGTGCCAGCAGTAGGGGGGGCCAAGATACGCAGTATTTT. It specifies CASSRGGQDTQYF.